The present T cell receptor delta chain was sequenced within a study of gamma-delta T cells after stem cell transplantation. As concerns this clone: TCRdb's entry gives the protein of a much larger clone, which mismatches this DNA's translation at residue 19, likely from a read error; the protein reported here is translated from the DNA.

Germline V gives CDR1 TSWWSYY, CDR2 QGS. There are 23 residues in the CDR3. TCRdb called clones from the RT-PCR reads again using CATT. The table includes 15,000 to 19,000 delta-chain clones, approximately 8.5% detected once. This chain uses TRDV1 with TRDJ1; TRDD2 aligns across 8 bases. The TCR comes from a human donor. It is not recorded whose cells these are; they may come from a transplant donor. Sequenced input: gamma-delta T cells. CDR3 nucleotides: TGTGCTCTTGGGGAACATCTTCCTACGATCTGGGGTCTCCCCGCCGTGGACACCAATAAACTCATCTTT. This encodes CALGEHLPTIWGLPAVDTNKLIF.